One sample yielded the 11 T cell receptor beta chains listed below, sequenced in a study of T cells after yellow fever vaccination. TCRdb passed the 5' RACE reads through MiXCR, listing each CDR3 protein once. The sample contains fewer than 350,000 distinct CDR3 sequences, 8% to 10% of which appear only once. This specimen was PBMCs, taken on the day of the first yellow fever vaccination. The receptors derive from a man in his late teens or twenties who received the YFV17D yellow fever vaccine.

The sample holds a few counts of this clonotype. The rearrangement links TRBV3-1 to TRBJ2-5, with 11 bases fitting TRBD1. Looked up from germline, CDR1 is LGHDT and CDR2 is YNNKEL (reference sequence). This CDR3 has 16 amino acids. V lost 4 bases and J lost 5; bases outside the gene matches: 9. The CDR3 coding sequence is TGTGCCAGCAGCCTAGGAAGGGACAGGGGGTCGGAGACCCAGTACTTC. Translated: CASSLGRDRGSETQYF.

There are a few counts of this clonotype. CDR3 coding DNA: TGTGCCAGCAGCTCGGGGAGGCGTGGCACTGAAGCTTTCTTT. Its protein is CASSSGRRGTEAFF. This sequence joins TRBV7-8 and TRBJ1-1; no clear D gene. The CDR3 spans 14 residues. Per the germline V gene, CDR1 is SGHVS and CDR2 is FQNEAQ. Trimming cost V 4 bases and J 4 bases, with 13 bases left between them. The variable domain in full, with the rest retrieved from reference TRBV7-8 and TRBJ1-1, is GAGVSQSPRYKVAKRGQDVALRCDPISGHVSLFWYQQALGQGPEFLTYFQNEAQLDKSGLPSDRFFAERPEGSVSTLKIQRTQQEDSAVYLCASSSGRRGTEAFFGQGTRLTVV.

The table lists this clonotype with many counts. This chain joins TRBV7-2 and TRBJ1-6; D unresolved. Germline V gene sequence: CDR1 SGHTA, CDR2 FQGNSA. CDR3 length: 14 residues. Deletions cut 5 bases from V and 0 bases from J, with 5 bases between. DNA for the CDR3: TGTGCCAGCAGCGCCAGCTCCTATAATTCACCCCTCCACTTT. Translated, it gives CASSASSYNSPLHF.

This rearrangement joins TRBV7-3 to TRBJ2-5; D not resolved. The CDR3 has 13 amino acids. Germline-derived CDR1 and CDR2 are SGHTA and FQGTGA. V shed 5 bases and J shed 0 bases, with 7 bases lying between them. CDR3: CASSAAYQETQYF. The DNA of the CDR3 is TGTGCCAGCAGCGCAGCGTACCAAGAGACCCAGTACTTC. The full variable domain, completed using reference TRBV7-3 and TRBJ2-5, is GAGVSQTPSNKVTEKGKYVELRCDPISGHTALYWYRQSLGQGPEFLIYFQGTGAADDSGLPNDRFFAVRPEGSVSTLKIQRTERGDSAVYLCASSAAYQETQYFGPGTRLLVL.

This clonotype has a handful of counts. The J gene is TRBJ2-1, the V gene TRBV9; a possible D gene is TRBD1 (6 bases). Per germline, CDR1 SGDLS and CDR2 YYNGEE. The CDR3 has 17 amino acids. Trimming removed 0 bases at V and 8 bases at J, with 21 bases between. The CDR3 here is CASSVGAGEEAHDEQFF. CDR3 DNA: TGTGCCAGCAGCGTAGGGGCAGGGGAAGAGGCACACGATGAGCAGTTCTTC.

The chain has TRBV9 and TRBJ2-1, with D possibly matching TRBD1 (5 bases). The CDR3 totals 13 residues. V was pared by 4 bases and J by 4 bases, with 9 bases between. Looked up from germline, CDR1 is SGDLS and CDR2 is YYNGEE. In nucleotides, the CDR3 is TGTGCCAGCAGCCGAACAGGATACAATGAGCAGTTCTTC. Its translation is CASSRTGYNEQFF.

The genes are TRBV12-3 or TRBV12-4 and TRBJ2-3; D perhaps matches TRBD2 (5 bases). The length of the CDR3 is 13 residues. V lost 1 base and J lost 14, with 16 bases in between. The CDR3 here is CASSLGSRTGRYF. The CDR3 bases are TGTGCCAGCAGTTTAGGCTCGCGGACGGGGAGGTATTTT.

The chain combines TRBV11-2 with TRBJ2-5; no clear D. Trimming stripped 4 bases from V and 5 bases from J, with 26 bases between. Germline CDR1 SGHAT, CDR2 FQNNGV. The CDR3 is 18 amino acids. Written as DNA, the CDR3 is TGTGCCAGCAGCTCCACCTTGACCTACCCACCATTAGGGGAGACCCAGTACTTC. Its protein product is CASSSTLTYPPLGETQYF.

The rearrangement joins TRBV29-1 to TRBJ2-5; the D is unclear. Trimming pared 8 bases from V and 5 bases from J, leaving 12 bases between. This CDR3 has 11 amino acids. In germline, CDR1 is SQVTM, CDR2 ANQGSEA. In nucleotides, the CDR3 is TGCAGCTCCGGCGTGTGGGAGACCCAGTACTTC. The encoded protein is CSSGVWETQYF. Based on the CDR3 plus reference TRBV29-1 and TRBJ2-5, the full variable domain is SAVISQKPSRDICQRGTSLTIQCQVDSQVTMMFWYRQQPGQSLTLIATANQGSEATYESGFVIDKFPISRPNLTFSTLTVSNMSPEDSSIYLCSSGVWETQYFGPGTRLLVL.

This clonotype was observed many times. The CDR3 reads CASSLETAYEQYF. In DNA, the CDR3 is TGTGCCAGCAGCTTAGAGACAGCCTACGAGCAGTACTTC. J is TRBJ2-7 and V is TRBV7-6, with D maybe TRBD1 (5 bases). The CDR3 loop spans 13 amino acids. The ends were cut back, 1 base at V and 2 bases at J, with 6 bases in the middle. Germline V gene lookup returns CDR1 SGHVS and CDR2 FNYEAQ.

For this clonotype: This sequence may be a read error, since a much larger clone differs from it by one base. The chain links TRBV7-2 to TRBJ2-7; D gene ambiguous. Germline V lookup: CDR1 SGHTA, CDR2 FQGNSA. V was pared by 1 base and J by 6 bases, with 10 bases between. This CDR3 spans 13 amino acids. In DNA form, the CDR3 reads TGTGCCAGCAGCTTAGAATCCGCCGGCGAGCAGTACTTC. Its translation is CASSLESAGEQYF.